The 15 T cell receptor beta chains presented below share a single source sample, sequenced in a study of blood T cell repertoires in COVID-19. Here immunoSEQ multiplex PCR was the method, and the copy in TCRdb shows in-frame clones only, minus some. The data show 350,000 or so clones, more than 75% seen once. The sample was PBMCs or T cells enriched from blood (not recorded which). These receptors were obtained from a woman aged 25 to 39 who had recovered from COVID-19.

The V call is TRBV6-5, the J call TRBJ1-2; 10 bases line up with TRBD1. CDR1 and CDR2 from the germline V gene are MNHEY and SVGAGI. Trimming at V came to 4 bases and at J to 5 bases, leaving 7 bases not matched to a gene. The CDR3 totals 15 residues. Here the CDR3 reads CASSSGQGRTYGYTF. The CDR3 region has the DNA TGTGCCAGCAGTTCGGGACAGGGGCGAACGTATGGCTACACCTTC.

V usage is TRBV2 and J usage is TRBJ1-4, with TRBD1 as a possible D gene (5 bases). This CDR3 is 14 amino acids long. Germline lookup yields CDR1 SNHLY and CDR2 FYNNEI. The V end was cut by 0 bases, the J end by 6 bases, with 8 bases between. CDR3 sequence: CASSEAGGDEKLFF. CDR3 sequence (DNA): TGTGCCAGCAGTGAAGCGGGGGGAGATGAAAAACTGTTTTTT. Filled out from reference TRBV2 and TRBJ1-4, the complete variable domain reads EPEVTQTPSHQVTQMGQEVILRCVPISNHLYFYWYRQILGQKVEFLVSFYNNEISEKSEIFDDQFSVERPDGSNFTLKIRSTKLEDSAMYFCASSEAGGDEKLFFGSGTQLSVL.

V usage is TRBV19 and J usage is TRBJ2-5; TRBD1 aligns across 9 bases. Trimming at V came to 7 bases and at J to 3 bases, leaving 12 bases not matched to a gene. Germline CDR1 reads LNHDA; CDR2 reads SQIVND (reference sequence). This CDR3 is 16 amino acids long. CDR3 region: CASTPARGQGKETQYF. Here the CDR3 DNA reads TGTGCCAGTACTCCTGCACGGGGACAGGGAAAAGAGACCCAGTACTTC.

This clone was observed once. The rearrangement joins TRBV4-3 to TRBJ1-1; no clear D gene. The CDR3 covers 13 residues. CDR1 is LGHNA, CDR2 YSLEER, per germline. V lost 4 bases to trimming and J lost 0 bases, with 6 bases between them. The DNA for the CDR3 is TGCGCCAGCAGCCCAGGATTGAACACTGAAGCTTTCTTT. It encodes CASSPGLNTEAFF.

The V call is TRBV5-8, the J call TRBJ1-2, with 8 bases matching TRBD1. The CDR3 has 15 residues. V lost 0 bases to trimming and J lost 6 bases; unmatched junction nucleotides: 7. Germline-derived CDR1 and CDR2 are SGHTS and YDEGEE. The CDR3 DNA reads as TGTGCCAGCAGCTTGGGGGACAGGCCCTCGGATGGCTACACCTTC. Amino acids: CASSLGDRPSDGYTF.

The rearrangement links TRBV24-1 to TRBJ1-5; 10 bases map to TRBD1. J gave up 1 base and V 7 bases, and 0 bases lay outside the gene matches. Germline CDR1 reads KGHDR; CDR2 reads SFDVKD. The CDR3 runs 14 residues. CDR3 region: CATRGQGSNQPQHF. CDR3 in DNA: TGTGCCACCAGGGGACAGGGGAGCAATCAGCCCCAGCATTTT.

The chain uses TRBV30 and TRBJ1-4; 9 nucleotides match TRBD1. The CDR3 is 12 residues long. V dropped 5 bases and J dropped 8; count of bases not matched to a gene: 3. Germline V gene lookup returns CDR1 GTSNPN and CDR2 SVGIG (reference sequence). CDR3 protein: CAWGGQGEKLFF. CDR3 in DNA: TGTGCCTGGGGGGGACAGGGCGAAAAACTGTTTTTT. The entire variable domain, with the rest obtained from reference TRBV30 and TRBJ1-4, is as follows: SQTIHQWPATLVQPVGSPLSLECTVEGTSNPNLYWYRQAAGRGLQLLFYSVGIGQISSEVPQNLSASRPQDRQFILSSKKLLLSDSGFYLCAWGGQGEKLFFGSGTQLSVL.

The chain couples TRBV10-3 to TRBJ1-1, with D perhaps matching TRBD1 (6 bases). The CDR3 has 15 amino acids. Trimming stripped 3 bases from V and 6 bases from J, with 17 bases between. Germline V gives CDR1 ENHRY, CDR2 SYGVKD. The CDR3 DNA is TGTGCCATCAGTGAAACAGGGCTTCCGATCTCTGAAGCTTTCTTT. Protein product: CAISETGLPISEAFF.

The V call is TRBV28, the J call TRBJ1-1; 10 nucleotides match TRBD1. Germline loops: CDR1 MDHEN, CDR2 SYDVKM. V lost 6 bases to trimming and J lost 4 bases; unmatched junction nucleotides: 8. The CDR3 is 15 amino acids. As DNA, the CDR3 is TGTGCCAGCAGCCAGACAGGGGGCGGATTCACTGAAGCTTTCTTT. Encoded protein: CASSQTGGGFTEAFF.

The rearrangement uses TRBV29-1 and TRBJ2-1, with 8 nucleotides matching TRBD1. With V trimmed by 4 bases and J by 7 bases, 9 bases remained unmatched. Looked up from germline, CDR1 is SQVTM and CDR2 is ANQGSEA. This CDR3 is built from 14 residues. CDR3 sequence (DNA): TGCAGCGTTGCGCGGACAGGGTCGTGGAATGAGCAGTTCTTC. Protein product: CSVARTGSWNEQFF.

The chain combines TRBV30 with TRBJ1-4; 7 nucleotides match TRBD1. The germline gives CDR1 GTSNPN, CDR2 SVGIG (reference sequence). Losses at the gene ends were 4 bases for V and 5 bases for J; bases not matched to a gene: 7. This CDR3 is 14 amino acids long. In DNA, the CDR3 is TGTGCCTGGAACTCGGGACAGCCCAATGAAAAACTGTTTTTT. It is translated as CAWNSGQPNEKLFF.

J is TRBJ2-3 and V is TRBV6-5; D is possibly TRBD2 (5 bases). Trimming took 6 bases from V and 5 from J, leaving 12 bases between them. The CDR3 has 13 residues. Germline loops: CDR1 MNHEY, CDR2 SVGAGI. The CDR3 DNA follows: TGTGCCAGCAGACGCGACCGGGAAGATACGCAGTATTTT. Translating it yields CASRRDREDTQYF.

The V and J genes are TRBV6-1 and TRBJ1-6, with TRBD1 as a possible D gene (6 bases). The V and J ends lost 2 bases and 7 bases respectively, with 12 bases between them. The germline V gene encodes CDR1 MNHNS and CDR2 SASEGT. This CDR3 has 15 amino acids. The CDR3 DNA is TGTGCCAGCAGTGAATCGACAGGTGGGAATTCACCCCTCCACTTT. This sequence encodes CASSESTGGNSPLHF.

The rearrangement uses TRBV7-9 and TRBJ2-7; 8 bases align to TRBD1. CDR3 length: 14 residues. Germline CDR1 and CDR2: SEHNR and FQNEAQ (reference sequence). V gave up 5 bases and J gave up 3 bases; unmatched junction bases: 6. CDR3 nucleotide sequence: TGTGCCAGCAGCCCAGGACAGGGTCTCTACGAGCAGTACTTC. Protein product: CASSPGQGLYEQYF.

V gene TRBV30 combines with J gene TRBJ1-2, with 8 nucleotides matching TRBD1. Germline lookup yields CDR1 GTSNPN and CDR2 SVGIG (reference sequence). CDR3 length: 15 amino acids. With 5 bases clipped from V and 0 bases from J, the junction kept 8 bases outside the gene matches. CDR3 DNA: TGTGCCTGGGAGGACAGGGCGTCAGCTAACTATGGCTACACCTTC. Translating it yields CAWEDRASANYGYTF.